These 9 T cell receptor beta chains originate from one sample sequenced in a study of T cells after yellow fever vaccination. TCRdb reanalysed the 5' RACE reads using MiXCR and keeps one entry per CDR3 protein. The sample lists about 630,000 distinct CDR3 sequences, 9% to 15% seen once, with under 15% in the top ten. The source material was PBMCs, sampled on the day of the yellow fever booster vaccination. The receptor set was obtained from a man aged 25 to 45 who received the YFV17D yellow fever vaccine.

The chain carries TRBV10-2 and TRBJ2-7, with 7 nucleotides matching TRBD1. Germline V gives CDR1 WSHSY, CDR2 SAAADI. The CDR3 spans 14 residues. V was clipped by 9 bases and J by 2 bases; unmatched bases: 10. The CDR3 here is CASCSGQSTYEQYF. Written as DNA, the CDR3 is TGCGCCAGTTGCTCGGGACAGTCTACCTACGAGCAGTACTTC.

This rearrangement joins TRBV5-5 to TRBJ2-2; a weak D match, TRBD1 (5 bases). Germline CDR1 SGHKS, CDR2 YYEKEE (reference sequence). This CDR3 region has 16 residues. V dropped 3 bases and J dropped 0 bases, with 12 bases sitting between them. The CDR3 loop is CASSSRTISNTGELFF. The CDR3 DNA sequence: TGTGCCAGCAGCTCCCGGACAATTTCGAACACCGGGGAGCTGTTTTTT.

This clonotype was counted ten times or more. This sequence joins TRBV5-1 and TRBJ2-3; TRBD1 matches 11 bases. This CDR3 is built from 15 residues. The V and J ends lost 4 bases and 3 bases, in that order; junction bases with no gene match: 4. The V gene's germline CDR1 is SGHRS and CDR2 YFSETQ. The CDR3 region has the DNA TGCGCCAGCAGCCCGGACAGGGGGCGTACAGATACGCAGTATTTT. Residues: CASSPDRGRTDTQYF.

Only a few counts were recorded for this clonotype. This rearrangement joins TRBV5-1 to TRBJ1-2; D gene unclear. Looked up from germline, CDR1 is SGHRS and CDR2 is YFSETQ. The CDR3 spans 14 residues. Trimming took off 0 bases at V and 1 base at J, with 7 bases between the two ends. The CDR3 spells CASSLEQLNYGYTF. CDR3 coding DNA: TGCGCCAGCAGCTTGGAACAGCTTAACTATGGCTACACCTTC.

In DNA, the CDR3 is TGTGCCAGCGATCTACAGCGGGGGGCCAACGTCCTGACTTTC. Amino acids: CASDLQRGANVLTF. The chain is built from TRBV7-2 and TRBJ2-6; tentatively, D is TRBD2 (5 bases). CDR1 SGHTA and CDR2 FQGNSA come from the germline V gene. CDR3 size: 14 residues. V lost 8 bases, J lost 4 bases, and 12 bases lay in between.

V and J are TRBV4-3 and TRBJ1-6, with TRBD1 as a possible D gene (6 bases). V lost 1 base, J lost 6 bases, and 16 bases lay in between. This CDR3 comprises 17 residues. Germline V gives CDR1 LGHNA, CDR2 YSLEER. The CDR3 nucleotides are TGCGCCAGCAGCCAAGCAGGCCAGGGGTCGTTTAATTCACCCCTCCACTTT. Translating gives CASSQAGQGSFNSPLHF.

The rearrangement joins TRBV6-2 or TRBV6-3 to TRBJ2-7; 9 positions agree with TRBD1. CDR1 MNHEY and CDR2 SVGEGT come from the germline V gene. J was trimmed by 2 bases and V by 5 bases; bases with no gene match: 16. This CDR3 contains 18 residues. The CDR3 loop is CASSHRDRVRAGPYEQYF. The CDR3 DNA reads TGTGCCAGCAGTCACCGGGACAGGGTTCGTGCCGGACCCTACGAGCAGTACTTC.

This clonotype was seen more than once but under ten times. The chain recombines TRBV11-2 with TRBJ1-2, with D perhaps matching TRBD1 (5 bases). The CDR3 spans 14 residues. Germline V gene lookup returns CDR1 SGHAT and CDR2 FQNNGV. Trimming took 0 bases from V and 5 from J, leaving 10 bases between them. CDR3 nucleotide sequence: TGTGCCAGCAGCTTAGACCGGGGGGGTTATGGCTACACCTTC. Translating it yields CASSLDRGGYGYTF. Drawing the rest from reference TRBV11-2 and TRBJ1-2, the complete variable domain is EAGVAQSPRYKIIEKRQSVAFWCNPISGHATLYWYQQILGQGPKLLIQFQNNGVVDDSQLPKDRFSAERLKGVDSTLKIQPAKLEDSAVYLCASSLDRGGYGYTFGSGTRLTVV.

This chain links TRBV5-5 with TRBJ2-3; 7 bases line up with TRBD1. The CDR3 runs to 15 residues. Trimming at V came to 2 bases and at J to 4 bases, leaving 7 bases not matched to a gene. Germline V lookup: CDR1 SGHKS, CDR2 YYEKEE (reference sequence). The CDR3 reads CASSFSQGIPDTQYF. The CDR3 nucleotides read TGTGCCAGCAGCTTTTCACAGGGGATTCCAGATACGCAGTATTTT.